This T cell receptor beta chain stems from a study of T cells in women clearing cervical HPV infection. Study details: Only a few women had HLA typing results available.

As to this clone: The read ends 3 residues early relative to the CDR3; the germline J gene fills the gap.

V was pared by 2 bases and J by 4 bases, with 5 bases of the junction left unmatched. The CDR3 is 14 amino acids. The germline V gene has CDR1 GTSNPN and CDR2 SVGIG (reference sequence). Sequencing used immunoSEQ multiplex PCR; TCRdb keeps in-frame clones, though not all of them. Its table records approximately 18,000 clones. What was sequenced was blood buffy coat. This sequence originates from a woman between 18 and 69 years old with a cervical HPV16 infection that either progressed to CIN3+ or cleared (not recorded which). The gene calls are TRBV30 and TRBJ1-2; TRBD1 agrees at 9 bases. The CDR3 loop reads CAWSLTGGSYGYTF. CDR3 DNA (partial): TGTGCCTGGAGTTTGACAGGGGGTAGCTATGGC.